Presented here are 31 T cell receptor beta chains from one specimen sequenced in a study of cytomegalovirus exposure and HLA in healthy donors. 13 Jbeta primers and 60 Vbeta primers were used for the PCR. The repertoire was sequenced with immunoSEQ multiplex PCR; TCRdb's copy has only in-frame clones and lacks some. The data hold over 150,000 clones, with 60% to 85% observed a single time. The sample taken for sequencing was PBMCs. The receptors were sampled from a woman under 30 in good health and CMV-seronegative.

A note on this clone: Compared with germline, one end of the junction differs, possibly owing to a read error. The V call is TRBV11-2, the J call TRBJ2-6; 8 nucleotides align to TRBD1. Germline V gene sequence: CDR1 SGHAT, CDR2 FQNNGV. This CDR3 contains 18 residues. The CDR3 is CASSLGPGGGSGANVLTF. DNA of the CDR3: TGTGCCAGCAGTTTAGGGCCAGGGGGCGGCTCTGGGGCCAACGTCCTGACTTTC.

The V and J genes are TRBV7-9 and TRBJ2-1; 8 bases agree with TRBD1. CDR3 size: 15 residues. Looked up from germline, CDR1 is SEHNR and CDR2 is FQNEAQ (reference sequence). V was pared by 4 bases and J by 3 bases, with 5 bases of the junction left unmatched. CDR3 sequence reads: CASSSDRGYYNEQFF. The CDR3 nucleotides read TGTGCCAGCAGCTCCGACAGGGGATACTACAATGAGCAGTTCTTC. The entire variable domain, with the rest obtained from reference TRBV7-9 and TRBJ2-1, is as follows: DTGVSQNPRHKITKRGQNVTFRCDPISEHNRLYWYRQTLGQGPEFLTYFQNEAQLEKSRLLSDRFSAERPKGSFSTLEIQRTEQGDSAMYLCASSSDRGYYNEQFFGPGTRLTVL.

The genes are TRBV7-2 and TRBJ2-7, with TRBD2 as a possible D gene (6 bases). V was pared by 1 base and J by 0 bases, with 10 bases between. Germline CDR1 and CDR2: SGHTA and FQGNSA. This CDR3 is built from 15 residues. The CDR3 region has the DNA TGTGCCAGCAGCTTAGTCCCGCGGGACTCCTACGAGCAGTACTTC. Its translation is CASSLVPRDSYEQYF.

The chain is built from TRBV5-8 and TRBJ2-4, with D possibly matching TRBD1 (5 bases). The CDR3 runs to 14 residues. V shed 1 base and J shed 5 bases, with 10 bases lying between them. Germline-derived CDR1 and CDR2 are SGHTS and YDEGEE. CDR3 protein: CASSLSLGENIQYF. CDR3 in DNA: TGTGCCAGCAGCTTGAGTTTAGGGGAAAACATTCAGTACTTC. Filled out from reference TRBV5-8 and TRBJ2-4, the complete variable domain reads EAGVTQSPTHLIKTRGQQATLRCSPISGHTSVYWYQQALGLGLQFLLWYDEGEERNRGNFPPRFSGRQFPNYSSELNVNALELEDSALYLCASSLSLGENIQYFGAGTRLSVL.

The rearrangement joins TRBV28 to TRBJ2-5; D is undetermined. The CDR3 has 13 amino acids. In germline, CDR1 is MDHEN, CDR2 SYDVKM. Trimming took 5 bases from V and 4 from J, leaving 11 bases between them. As DNA, the CDR3 is TGTGCCAGCAGTCCGGGTATGGTAGAGACCCAGTACTTC. Encoded protein: CASSPGMVETQYF.

This chain uses TRBV9 with TRBJ1-6; 7 bases match TRBD1. This CDR3 has 14 residues. Losses at the gene ends were 3 bases for V and 8 bases for J; bases not matched to a gene: 5. The germline gives CDR1 SGDLS, CDR2 YYNGEE. The DNA of the CDR3 is TGTGCCAGCAGCGGAGGGGGCGATTATTCACCCCTCCACTTT. This gives the protein CASSGGGDYSPLHF.

The rearrangement links TRBV18 to TRBJ1-5; possibly TRBD1 for D (5 bases). CDR3 length: 16 residues. Trimming took 0 bases from V and 2 from J, leaving 11 bases between them. CDR1 and CDR2 from the germline V gene are KGHSH and LQKENI. CDR3 sequence (DNA): TGTGCCAGCTCACCACCGAGAAGGGGCGGCAATCAGCCCCAGCATTTT. Its protein product is CASSPPRRGGNQPQHF.

The chain links TRBV4-2 to TRBJ2-5, with 12 bases lining up with TRBD2. This CDR3 is built from 17 residues. Per germline, CDR1 LGHNA and CDR2 YNFKEQ. The J segment lost 5 bases and the V segment lost 1 base, leaving 8 bases of the junction unmatched. The CDR3: CASSQGRTSGNRETQYF. The CDR3 bases are TGTGCCAGCAGCCAAGGCCGGACTAGCGGGAATAGGGAGACCCAGTACTTC.

The rearrangement joins TRBV9 to TRBJ2-5, with TRBD1 matching over 8 bases. This CDR3 comprises 14 residues. Germline loops: CDR1 SGDLS, CDR2 YYNGEE. V lost 4 bases and J lost 4; bases outside the gene matches: 6. The CDR3 is CASSRQGAGETQYF. In DNA form, the CDR3 reads TGTGCCAGCAGCCGTCAGGGGGCTGGAGAGACCCAGTACTTC.

The chain couples TRBV1 to TRBJ1-6; the D call TRBD1 from the table was never checked on the DNA. TRBV1 is listed as a pseudogene. The CDR3 has 20 residues. The CDR3 nucleotides are TGCACCAGCAGCCAAAGCACGCCCCCCCAGGGGGCTGGGGTAGAGGGGGTCCTCCACTTT. Amino acid sequence: CTSSQSTPPQGAGVEGVLHF.

The CDR3 DNA is TGTGCCAGCAGCTTAATCGGGAGCGGCGAGCAGTACTTC. Protein product: CASSLIGSGEQYF. The genes are TRBV11-3 and TRBJ2-7, with TRBD2 as a possible D gene (6 bases). Germline CDR1 is SGHNT and CDR2 is YENEEA. This CDR3 has 13 residues. V was pared by 2 bases and J by 6 bases, with 11 bases between.

The V gene is TRBV9, the J gene TRBJ1-4; unclear D gene. This CDR3 comprises 16 residues. Trimming took 0 bases from V and 8 from J, leaving 17 bases between them. Germline CDR1 is SGDLS and CDR2 is YYNGEE. CDR3 sequence reads: CASSVGPLFSGEKLFF. CDR3 coding DNA: TGTGCCAGCAGCGTAGGTCCCCTTTTTTCAGGCGAAAAACTGTTTTTT.

Here the CDR3 reads CSVEGGGSGFTDTQYF. In DNA form, the CDR3 reads TGCAGCGTTGAGGGGGGAGGGTCTGGATTCACAGATACGCAGTATTTT. The chain employs TRBV29-1 and TRBJ2-3, with TRBD2 identical over 7 bases. CDR1 and CDR2 from the germline V gene are SQVTM and ANQGSEA. CDR3 length: 16 amino acids. V was clipped by 3 bases and J by 2 bases; unmatched bases: 11.

The chain employs TRBV28 and TRBJ1-3, with TRBD1 as a possible D gene (6 bases). The germline gives CDR1 MDHEN, CDR2 SYDVKM. V was shortened by 2 bases and J by 0 bases, with 11 bases between the two germline ends. The CDR3 extends over 16 amino acids. CDR3 bases: TGTGCCAGCAGTTTAGGGGGGGCAGACTCTGGAAACACCATATATTTT. It specifies CASSLGGADSGNTIYF.

The gene calls are TRBV29-1 and TRBJ2-1, with a weak D call TRBD2 (5 bases). This CDR3 has 14 amino acids. V was clipped by 7 bases and J by 3 bases, with 16 bases between them. Germline V gene sequence: CDR1 SQVTM, CDR2 ANQGSEA. The CDR3 here is CSAHSSSLYNEQFF. CDR3 nucleotides: TGCAGCGCCCACTCTAGCTCCCTCTACAATGAGCAGTTCTTC.

The chain combines TRBV7-3 with TRBJ1-2; D ambiguous. Trimming stripped 0 bases from V and 8 bases from J, with 10 bases between. This CDR3 is 13 amino acids long. From germline, CDR1 is SGHTA and CDR2 FQGTGA. The CDR3 DNA reads TGTGCCAGCAGCTTAACCACCGGGAGAGGCTACACCTTC. Protein product: CASSLTTGRGYTF.

The CDR3 is CASSLASSYNEQFF. In DNA, the CDR3 is TGCGCCAGCAGCTTGGCATCCTCCTACAATGAGCAGTTCTTC. This chain connects TRBV5-1 to TRBJ2-1; no firm D call. V gave up 0 bases and J gave up 0 bases, with 4 bases separating them. This CDR3 region has 14 residues. Germline CDR1 is SGHRS and CDR2 is YFSETQ. The full variable domain, rest sourced from reference TRBV5-1 and TRBJ2-1, is KAGVTQTPRYLIKTRGQQVTLSCSPISGHRSVSWYQQTPGQGLQFLFEYFSETQRNKGNFPGRFSGRQFSNSRSEMNVSTLELGDSALYLCASSLASSYNEQFFGPGTRLTVL.

The chain is built from TRBV6-5 and TRBJ2-7; D possibly corresponds to TRBD1 (6 bases). The V end was cut by 0 bases, the J end by 4 bases, with 16 bases between. Per the germline V gene, CDR1 is MNHEY and CDR2 is SVGAGI. There are 16 residues in the CDR3. CDR3 in amino acids: CASSYSAGQHSYEQYF. The CDR3 coding sequence is TGTGCCAGCAGTTACTCAGCAGGACAGCATTCGTACGAGCAGTACTTC.

The CDR3 sequence is CASSFTSGGAEQFF. CDR3 in DNA: TGTGCCAGCAGTTTCACTAGCGGGGGGGCTGAGCAGTTCTTC. The chain uses TRBV2 and TRBJ2-1; 13 bases map to TRBD2. V dropped 5 bases and J dropped 9; count of bases not matched to a gene: 4. There are 14 residues in the CDR3. Germline assignment: CDR1 SNHLY and CDR2 FYNNEI.

The gene calls are TRBV7-9 and TRBJ1-1, with D tentatively TRBD1 (5 bases). CDR1 and CDR2 (germline): SEHNR, FQNEAQ (reference sequence). This CDR3 region has 12 residues. V was pared by 5 bases and J by 7 bases, with 11 bases between. CDR3 nucleotide sequence: TGTGCCAGCAGCCCGGGGGTTGGTGAAGCTTTCTTT. Its translation is CASSPGVGEAFF.

This sequence joins TRBV7-8 and TRBJ1-3; a weak D match, TRBD1 (6 bases). The V end lost 5 bases, the J end lost 9 bases, and 14 bases lay between the germline ends. The CDR3 contains 13 residues. Per germline, CDR1 SGHVS and CDR2 FQNEAQ. CDR3 protein: CASSGGRGTTIYF. Here the CDR3 DNA reads TGTGCCAGCAGCGGGGGGAGGGGGACCACCATATATTTT.

The J gene is TRBJ1-5, the V gene TRBV4-1; D is unclear. V dropped 0 bases and J dropped 5 bases, with 5 bases sitting between them. Looked up from germline, CDR1 is MGHRA and CDR2 is YSYEKL. There are 13 residues in the CDR3. The CDR3 coding sequence is TGCGCCAGCAGCCAAGATAAATATCAGCCCCAGCATTTT. It specifies CASSQDKYQPQHF.

V and J are TRBV27 and TRBJ2-7; 7 positions match TRBD2. Losses at the gene ends were 4 bases for V and 6 bases for J; bases not matched to a gene: 6. Germline CDR1 is MNHEY and CDR2 is SMNVEV (reference sequence). The CDR3 consists of 13 residues. The CDR3 DNA reads as TGTGCCAGCAGTTGGGGCCCGGGGGGCGAGCAGTACTTC. Its translation: CASSWGPGGEQYF.

The chain uses TRBV19 and TRBJ2-6, with no clear D. V lost 6 bases to trimming and J lost 2 bases, with 8 bases between them. The CDR3 loop spans 14 amino acids. Germline CDR1 is LNHDA and CDR2 is SQIVND (reference sequence). The chain's CDR3 is CASRTRTGANVLTF. The CDR3 coding sequence is TGTGCCAGTAGAACTCGCACTGGGGCCAACGTCCTGACTTTC.

The gene calls are TRBV6-6 and TRBJ1-1, with D hard to call. This CDR3 spans 14 amino acids. V dropped 4 bases and J dropped 0 bases, with 9 bases sitting between them. Germline V lookup: CDR1 MNHNY, CDR2 SVGAGI (reference sequence). CDR3 in amino acids: CASSFASMNTEAFF. CDR3 sequence (DNA): TGTGCCAGCAGTTTTGCGAGCATGAACACTGAAGCTTTCTTT.

The chain uses TRBV14 and TRBJ2-7; the match to TRBD1 covers 8 bases. CDR1 SGHDN and CDR2 FVKESK come from the germline V gene. V dropped 3 bases and J dropped 1; count of bases not matched to a gene: 8. This CDR3 has 16 residues. The CDR3 here is CASSQTSGDRSYEQYF. CDR3 sequence (DNA): TGTGCCAGCAGCCAGACGTCAGGGGACAGGTCCTACGAGCAGTACTTC.

The CDR3 sequence is CASRQLGGSNQPQHF. CDR3 coding DNA: TGTGCCAGCCGCCAATTAGGAGGGAGCAATCAGCCCCAGCATTTT. The V and J genes are TRBV27 and TRBJ1-5; D is undetermined. V shed 8 bases and J shed 1 base, with 15 bases lying between them. Germline CDR1 reads MNHEY; CDR2 reads SMNVEV (reference sequence). The CDR3 is 15 residues long.

This chain joins TRBV5-4 and TRBJ1-2; D remains unclear. This CDR3 has 14 amino acids. Germline V gene sequence: CDR1 SGHNT, CDR2 YYREEE (reference sequence). Trimming shortened V by 1 base and J by 3 bases, and 10 bases separated the two germline ends. CDR3: CASSLFGTDYGYTF. DNA for the CDR3: TGTGCCAGCAGCTTGTTTGGTACGGACTATGGCTACACCTTC.

The chain joins TRBV7-6 to TRBJ1-4; 7 bases are shared with TRBD1. Germline V gene data show CDR1 as SGHVS and CDR2 as FNYEAQ. The CDR3 is made up of 15 amino acids. V lost 1 base to trimming and J lost 1 base; unmatched junction nucleotides: 0. CDR3 DNA sequence: TGTGCCAGCAGCTTAGGGACAGGAACTAATGAAAAACTGTTTTTT. Amino acid sequence: CASSLGTGTNEKLFF.

V is TRBV10-2 and J is TRBJ2-3; TRBD2 might be the D (5 bases). This CDR3 has 15 residues. V lost 7 bases, J lost 3 bases, and 17 bases lay in between. Germline CDR1 reads WSHSY; CDR2 reads SAAADI. The CDR3 region is CASKWETRLTDTQYF. In nucleotides, the CDR3 is TGCGCCAGCAAATGGGAGACGAGGTTGACAGATACGCAGTATTTT.

The rearrangement uses TRBV9 and TRBJ2-2, with TRBD1 matching 8 bases. Trimming removed 3 bases from V and 2 bases from J; junction bases left unmatched: 3. Germline lookup yields CDR1 SGDLS and CDR2 YYNGEE. This CDR3 is 15 amino acids long. The chain's CDR3 is CASSGGTGNTGELFF. The CDR3 DNA reads TGTGCCAGCAGCGGTGGGACAGGAAACACCGGGGAGCTGTTTTTT.